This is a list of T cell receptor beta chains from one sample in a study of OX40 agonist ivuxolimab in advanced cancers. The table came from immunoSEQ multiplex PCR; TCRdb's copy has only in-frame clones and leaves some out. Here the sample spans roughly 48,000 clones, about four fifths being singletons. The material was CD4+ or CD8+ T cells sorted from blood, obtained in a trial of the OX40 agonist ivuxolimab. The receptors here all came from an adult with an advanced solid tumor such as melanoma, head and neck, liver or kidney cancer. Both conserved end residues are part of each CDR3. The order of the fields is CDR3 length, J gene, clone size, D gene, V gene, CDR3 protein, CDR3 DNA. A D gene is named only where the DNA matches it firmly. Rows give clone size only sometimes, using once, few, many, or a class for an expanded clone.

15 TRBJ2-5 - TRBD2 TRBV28 CASSLSSGGGETQYF TGTGCCAGCAGTTTATCTAGCGGAGGAGGGGAGACCCAGTACTTC
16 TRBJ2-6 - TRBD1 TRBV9 CASSPTGGTGANVLTF TGTGCCAGCAGCCCAACAGGGGGCACTGGGGCCAACGTCCTGACTTTC
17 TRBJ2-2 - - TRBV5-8 CASSFYGRLTNTGELFF TGTGCCAGCAGCTTTTACGGACGGTTAACGAACACCGGGGAGCTGTTTTTT
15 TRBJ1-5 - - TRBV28 CASSSSGGPHQPQHF TGTGCCAGCAGTTCATCCGGGGGCCCCCATCAGCCCCAGCATTTT
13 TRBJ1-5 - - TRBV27 CASSLDGYQPQHF TGTGCCAGCAGTTTAGACGGCTATCAGCCCCAGCATTTT
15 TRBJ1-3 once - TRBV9 CASSVAGASGNTIYF TGTGCCAGCAGCGTAGCGGGGGCCTCTGGAAACACCATATATTTT
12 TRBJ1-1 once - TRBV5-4 CATGFRNTEAFF TGTGCCACCGGGTTCAGGAACACTGAAGCTTTCTTT
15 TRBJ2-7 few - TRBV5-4 CASSLAAVSSYEQYF TGTGCCAGCAGCTTGGCAGCGGTCAGCTCCTACGAGCAGTACTTC
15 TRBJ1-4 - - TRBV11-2 CASSFRGATNEKLFF TGTGCCAGCAGCTTCAGGGGTGCAACTAATGAAAAACTGTTTTTT
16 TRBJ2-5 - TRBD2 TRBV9 CASSELPRGGAETQYF TGTGCCAGCAGCGAACTACCGCGGGGGGGCGCAGAGACCCAGTACTTC
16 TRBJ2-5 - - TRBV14 CASSQPKGLGGETQYF TGTGCCAGCAGCCAACCCAAGGGTTTGGGTGGAGAGACCCAGTACTTC
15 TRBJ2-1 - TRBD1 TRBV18 CASLDFRDRGDEQFF TGTGCCAGCTTAGATTTCCGGGACAGGGGTGATGAGCAGTTCTTC
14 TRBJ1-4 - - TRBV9 CASSVGGNNEKLFF TGTGCCAGCAGCGTAGGGGGAAACAATGAAAAACTGTTTTTT
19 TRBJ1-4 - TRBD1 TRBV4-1 CASSQARGQQVATNEKLFF TGCGCCAGCAGCCAGGCCAGGGGGCAACAGGTTGCAACTAATGAAAAACTGTTTTTT
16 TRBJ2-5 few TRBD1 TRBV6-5 CASSYGGQGLGGTQYF TGTGCCAGCAGTTACGGTGGACAGGGGCTCGGGGGGACCCAGTACTTC
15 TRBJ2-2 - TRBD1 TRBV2 CASSPLRQGAGELFF TGTGCCAGCAGCCCTCTCAGACAGGGGGCCGGGGAGCTGTTTTTT
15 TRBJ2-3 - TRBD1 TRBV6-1 CASTGQGGRSDTQYF TGTGCCAGCACAGGACAGGGGGGTAGATCAGATACGCAGTATTTT
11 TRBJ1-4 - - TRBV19 CATRWGEKLFF TGTGCCACCCGTTGGGGCGAAAAACTGTTTTTT
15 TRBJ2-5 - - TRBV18 CASSPSGFGQETQYF TGTGCCAGCTCACCATCAGGGTTTGGGCAAGAGACCCAGTACTTC
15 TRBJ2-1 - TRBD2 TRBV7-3 CASSPSGAVYNEQFF TGTGCCAGCAGCCCGAGCGGGGCGGTCTACAATGAGCAGTTCTTC
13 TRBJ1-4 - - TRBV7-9 CASSSGSSEKLFF TGTGCCAGCAGCTCGGGGTCAAGTGAAAAACTGTTTTTT
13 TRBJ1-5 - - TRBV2 CASSSQGHQPQHF TGTGCCAGCAGTTCCCAGGGACATCAGCCCCAGCATTTT
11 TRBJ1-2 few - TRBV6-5 CASRGSYGYTF TGTGCCAGCAGGGGAAGCTATGGCTACACCTTC
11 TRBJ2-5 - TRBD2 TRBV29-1 CSVAGGETQYF TGCAGCGTGGCGGGGGGGGAGACCCAGTACTTC
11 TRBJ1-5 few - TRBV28 CASRQSQPQHF TGTGCCAGTCGACAGTCCCAGCCCCAGCATTTT
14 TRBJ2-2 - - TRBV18 CASSRIRGTGELFF TGTGCCAGCTCACGCATACGGGGGACCGGGGAGCTGTTTTTT
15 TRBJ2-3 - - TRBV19 CASSIEARRSRAQYF TGTGCCAGTAGTATAGAGGCTCGTCGATCCCGGGCGCAGTATTTT
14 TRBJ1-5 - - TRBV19 CASSISAGNQPQHF TGTGCCAGTAGTATTTCGGCAGGTAATCAGCCCCAGCATTTT
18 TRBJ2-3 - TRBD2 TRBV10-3 CAISEGLAGGTSTDTQYF TGTGCCATCAGTGAGGGACTAGCGGGGGGGACTAGCACAGATACGCAGTATTTT
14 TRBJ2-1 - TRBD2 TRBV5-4 CASSLAGLYNEQFF TGTGCCAGCAGCCTAGCGGGTCTATACAATGAGCAGTTCTTC
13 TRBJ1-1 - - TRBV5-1 CASSLNLNTEAFF TGCGCCAGCAGCCTGAACCTGAACACTGAAGCTTTCTTT
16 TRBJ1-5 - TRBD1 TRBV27 CASTQRGTVSNQPQHF TGTGCCAGCACTCAACGAGGGACAGTTAGCAATCAGCCCCAGCATTTT
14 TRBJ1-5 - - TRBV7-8 CASSYGPIRQPQHF TGTGCCAGCAGCTATGGGCCCATCAGACAGCCCCAGCATTTT
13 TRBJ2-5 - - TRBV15 CATSRDHQETQYF TGTGCCACCAGCAGAGACCATCAAGAGACCCAGTACTTC
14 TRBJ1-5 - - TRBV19 CASTAGQSNQPQHF TGTGCCAGTACCGCCGGACAGAGCAATCAGCCCCAGCATTTT
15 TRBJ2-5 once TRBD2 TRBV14 CASSREGAASRTQYF TGTGCCAGCAGCCGGGAGGGAGCAGCTTCCAGGACCCAGTACTTC
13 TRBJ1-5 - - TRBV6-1 CASRTGLNQPQHF TGTGCCAGCAGGACAGGCCTAAATCAGCCCCAGCATTTT
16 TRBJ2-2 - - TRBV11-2 CASSLFQAMNTGELFF TGTGCCAGCAGCTTATTCCAGGCTATGAACACCGGGGAGCTGTTTTTT
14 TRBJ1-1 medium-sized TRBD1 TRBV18 CASSPTGVVTEAFF TGTGCCAGCTCACCGACAGGGGTGGTCACTGAAGCTTTCTTT
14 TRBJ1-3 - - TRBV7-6 CASSFGGLSNTIYF TGTGCCAGCAGCTTCGGGGGGCTGTCGAACACCATATATTTT
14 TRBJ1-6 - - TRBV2 CASRVRGDGSPLHF TGTGCCAGCAGAGTCAGGGGAGATGGGTCACCCCTCCACTTT
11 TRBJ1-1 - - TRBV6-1 CASSYGTRAFF TGTGCCAGCAGTTACGGAACGAGGGCTTTCTTT
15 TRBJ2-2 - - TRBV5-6 CASSWGQGNTGELFF TGTGCCAGCAGCTGGGGGCAGGGGAACACCGGGGAGCTGTTTTTT
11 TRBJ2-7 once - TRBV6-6 CASSWGYEQYF TGTGCCAGCAGTTGGGGTTACGAGCAGTACTTC
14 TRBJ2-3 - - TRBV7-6 CASSLIGLTDTQYF TGTGCCAGCAGCTTAATCGGTCTCACAGATACGCAGTATTTT
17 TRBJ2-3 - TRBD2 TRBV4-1 CASSLDPSGGASDTQYF TGCGCCAGCAGCCTGGATCCTAGCGGGGGGGCATCAGATACGCAGTATTTT
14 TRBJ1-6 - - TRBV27 CASSLTGFNSPLHF TGTGCCAGCAGTTTGACAGGCTTTAATTCACCCCTCCACTTT
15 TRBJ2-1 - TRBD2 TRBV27 CASGSGLAAYNEQFF TGTGCCAGCGGGAGTGGGCTAGCGGCTTACAATGAGCAGTTCTTC
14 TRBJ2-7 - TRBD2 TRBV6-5 CASSPGLAFYEQYF TGTGCCAGCAGCCCGGGACTAGCTTTTTACGAGCAGTACTTC
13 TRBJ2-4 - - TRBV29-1 CSFRASAKNIQYF TGCAGCTTCCGAGCGAGTGCCAAAAACATTCAGTACTTC
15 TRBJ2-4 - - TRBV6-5 CASRPGRLAKNIQYF TGTGCCAGCAGACCGGGACGGCTAGCCAAAAACATTCAGTACTTC
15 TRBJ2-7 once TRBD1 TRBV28 CASTQIARQGYEQYF TGTGCCAGCACCCAGATTGCTCGACAGGGCTACGAGCAGTACTTC
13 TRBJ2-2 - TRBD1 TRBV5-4 CAAGQGWTGELFF TGTGCAGCGGGACAGGGGTGGACCGGGGAGCTGTTTTTT
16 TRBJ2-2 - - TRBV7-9 CASSSRTAPDTGELFF TGTGCCAGCAGCTCTCGGACAGCCCCGGACACCGGGGAGCTGTTTTTT
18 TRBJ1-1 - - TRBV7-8 CASSLRGAGWRMNTEAFF TGTGCCAGCAGCTTAAGGGGGGCGGGGTGGAGAATGAACACTGAAGCTTTCTTT